The sequence of this T cell receptor beta chain was determined in a study of technical replicates of blood from a handful of donors. Losses at the gene ends were 6 bases for V and 5 bases for J; bases not matched to a gene: 9. Per the germline V gene, CDR1 is MRHNA and CDR2 is SNTAGT. The CDR3 length is 16 residues. The data were produced by immunoSEQ multiplex PCR, yet TCRdb's version contains in-frame clones alone and is incomplete. The table shows more than 70,000 clones, with under 95% occurring only once. V and J are TRBV6-4 and TRBJ2-1; 11 nucleotides match TRBD1. The clonotype originates from a human donor in good health. The sequenced sample was T cells isolated from PBMCs. CDR3 nucleotide sequence: TGTGCCAGCAGCCCTCTTGGACAGGGGGCTCACAATGAGCAGTTCTTC. This translates into CASSPLGQGAHNEQFF.